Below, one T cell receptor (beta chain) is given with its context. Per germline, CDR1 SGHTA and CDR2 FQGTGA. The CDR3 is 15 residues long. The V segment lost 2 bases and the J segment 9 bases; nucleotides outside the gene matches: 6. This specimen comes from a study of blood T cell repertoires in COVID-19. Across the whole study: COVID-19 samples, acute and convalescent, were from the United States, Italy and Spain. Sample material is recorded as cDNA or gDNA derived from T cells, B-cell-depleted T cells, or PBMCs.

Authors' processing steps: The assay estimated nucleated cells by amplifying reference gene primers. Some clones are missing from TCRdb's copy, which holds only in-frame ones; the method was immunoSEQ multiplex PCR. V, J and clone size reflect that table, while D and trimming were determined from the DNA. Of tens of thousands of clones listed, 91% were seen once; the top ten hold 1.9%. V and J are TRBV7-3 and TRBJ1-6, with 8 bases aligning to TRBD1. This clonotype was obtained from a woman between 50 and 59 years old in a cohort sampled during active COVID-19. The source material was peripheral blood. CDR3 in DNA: TGTGCCAGCAGCTTATCACAGGGGGGAGGTTCACCCCTCCACTTT. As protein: CASSLSQGGGSPLHF.